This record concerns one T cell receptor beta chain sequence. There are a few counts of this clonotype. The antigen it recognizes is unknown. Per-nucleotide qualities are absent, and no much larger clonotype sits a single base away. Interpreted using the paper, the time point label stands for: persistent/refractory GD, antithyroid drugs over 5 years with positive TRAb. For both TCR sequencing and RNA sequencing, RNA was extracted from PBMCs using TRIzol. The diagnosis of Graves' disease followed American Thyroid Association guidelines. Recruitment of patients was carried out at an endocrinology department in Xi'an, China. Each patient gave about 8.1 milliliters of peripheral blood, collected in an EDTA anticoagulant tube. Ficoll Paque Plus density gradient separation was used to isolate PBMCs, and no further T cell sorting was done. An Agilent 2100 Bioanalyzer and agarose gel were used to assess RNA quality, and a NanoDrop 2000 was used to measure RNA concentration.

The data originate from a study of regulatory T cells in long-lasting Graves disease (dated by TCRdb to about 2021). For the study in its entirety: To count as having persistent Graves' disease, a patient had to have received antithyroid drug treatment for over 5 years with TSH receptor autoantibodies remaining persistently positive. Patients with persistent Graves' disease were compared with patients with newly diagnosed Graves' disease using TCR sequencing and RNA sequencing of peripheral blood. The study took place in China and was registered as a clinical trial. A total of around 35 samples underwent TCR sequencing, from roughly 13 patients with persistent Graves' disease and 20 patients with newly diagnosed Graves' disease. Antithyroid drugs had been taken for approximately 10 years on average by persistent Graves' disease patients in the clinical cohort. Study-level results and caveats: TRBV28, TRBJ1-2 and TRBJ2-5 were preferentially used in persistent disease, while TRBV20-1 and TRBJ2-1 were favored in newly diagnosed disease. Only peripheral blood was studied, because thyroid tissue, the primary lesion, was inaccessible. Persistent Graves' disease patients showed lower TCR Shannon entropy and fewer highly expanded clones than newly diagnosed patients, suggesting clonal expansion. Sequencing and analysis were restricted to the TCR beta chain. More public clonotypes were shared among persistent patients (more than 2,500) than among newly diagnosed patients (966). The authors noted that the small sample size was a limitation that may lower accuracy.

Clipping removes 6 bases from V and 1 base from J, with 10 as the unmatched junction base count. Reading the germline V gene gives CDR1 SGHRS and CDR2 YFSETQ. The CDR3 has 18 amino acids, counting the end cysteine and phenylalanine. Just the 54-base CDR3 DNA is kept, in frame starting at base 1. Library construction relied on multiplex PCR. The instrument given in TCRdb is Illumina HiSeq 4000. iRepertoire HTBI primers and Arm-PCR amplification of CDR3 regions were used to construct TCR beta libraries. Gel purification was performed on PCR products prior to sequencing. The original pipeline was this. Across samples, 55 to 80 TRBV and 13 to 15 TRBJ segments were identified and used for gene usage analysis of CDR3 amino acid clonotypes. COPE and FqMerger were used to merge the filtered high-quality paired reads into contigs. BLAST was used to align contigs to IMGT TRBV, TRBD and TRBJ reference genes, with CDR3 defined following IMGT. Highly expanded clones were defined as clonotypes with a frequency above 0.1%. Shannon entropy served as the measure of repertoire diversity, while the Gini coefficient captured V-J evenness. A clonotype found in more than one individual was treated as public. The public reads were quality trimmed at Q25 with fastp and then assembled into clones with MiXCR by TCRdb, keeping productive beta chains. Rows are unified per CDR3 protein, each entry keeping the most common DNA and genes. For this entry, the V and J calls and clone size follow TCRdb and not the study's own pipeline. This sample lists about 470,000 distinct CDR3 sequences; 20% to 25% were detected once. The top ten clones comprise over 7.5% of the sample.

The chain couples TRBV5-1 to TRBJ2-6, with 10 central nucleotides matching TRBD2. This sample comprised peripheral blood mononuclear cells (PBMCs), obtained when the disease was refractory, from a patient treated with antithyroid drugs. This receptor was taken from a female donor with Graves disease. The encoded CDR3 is CASNHRTSGQSGANVLTF. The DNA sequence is TGCGCCAGCAACCACAGGACTAGCGGCCAATCTGGGGCCAACGTCCTGACTTTC.